A single sample is the source of the 28 T cell receptor beta chains below, sequenced in a study of blood T cell repertoires in COVID-19. TCRdb keeps only in-frame clones here, not all; method: immunoSEQ multiplex PCR. The sample carries about 64,000 clones, about 66% recorded once. Specimen: PBMCs or T cells enriched from blood (not recorded which). These receptors were taken from an older woman who had been exposed to COVID-19.

This chain links TRBV6-4 with TRBJ1-2; D may be TRBD1 (6 bases). Trimming removed 2 bases at V and 7 bases at J, with 8 bases between. CDR3 length: 12 residues. Germline V lookup: CDR1 MRHNA, CDR2 SNTAGT. Here the CDR3 reads CASSDPGAGYTF. The CDR3 DNA reads TGTGCCAGCAGTGACCCAGGGGCTGGCTACACCTTC.

The rearrangement uses TRBV6-5 and TRBJ2-3, with 7 bases aligning to TRBD1. The CDR3 has 14 amino acids. The V gene's germline CDR1 is MNHEY and CDR2 SVGAGI. Losses at the gene ends were 7 bases for V and 0 bases for J; bases not matched to a gene: 4. The CDR3 DNA sequence: TGTGCCAGCAACAGGGGATGGAGCACAGATACGCAGTATTTT. Translating gives CASNRGWSTDTQYF.

The J gene is TRBJ1-5, the V gene TRBV18; 7 nucleotides line up with TRBD1. Germline V gene sequence: CDR1 KGHSH, CDR2 LQKENI. V was pared by 6 bases and J by 4 bases, with 6 bases of the junction left unmatched. The CDR3 spans 14 residues. CDR3 DNA: TGTGCCAGCTCCCAAAAGGACAGGAATCAGCCCCAGCATTTT. Translating it yields CASSQKDRNQPQHF.

The chain uses TRBV6-5 and TRBJ2-2; D is uncertain. The CDR3 sequence is 12 residues long. Per the germline V gene, CDR1 is MNHEY and CDR2 is SVGAGI. Trimming took 7 bases from V and 7 from J, leaving 10 bases between them. The chain's CDR3 is CASKKQVGELFF. CDR3 DNA sequence: TGTGCCAGCAAAAAGCAGGTCGGGGAGCTGTTTTTT.

The chain has TRBV5-5 and TRBJ2-7; weak D call: TRBD2 (5 bases). Germline V gives CDR1 SGHKS, CDR2 YYEKEE (reference sequence). The CDR3 runs 12 residues. V lost 3 bases and J 6 bases, leaving 10 bases between the germline ends. The CDR3, as DNA: TGTGCCAGCAGCTCCTGGACTGGCGAGCAGTACTTC. Its protein product is CASSSWTGEQYF. The complete variable domain, with remaining parts taken from reference TRBV5-5 and TRBJ2-7, reads DAGVTQSPTHLIKTRGQQVTLRCSPISGHKSVSWYQQVLGQGPQFIFQYYEKEERGRGNFPDRFSARQFPNYSSELNVNALLLGDSALYLCASSSWTGEQYFGPGTRLTVT.

This rearrangement joins TRBV9 to TRBJ2-3; D perhaps matches TRBD1 (6 bases). This CDR3 is 15 amino acids long. The germline CDR1 and CDR2 sequences are SGDLS and YYNGEE. V gave up 2 bases and J gave up 4 bases, with 14 bases separating them. The CDR3 sequence is CASSVQGRSADTQYF. CDR3 bases: TGTGCCAGCAGCGTTCAGGGGCGGAGCGCAGATACGCAGTATTTT.

The chain couples TRBV9 to TRBJ2-1, with 7 bases fitting TRBD2. The CDR3 spans 17 residues. Germline CDR1 reads SGDLS; CDR2 reads YYNGEE. V trimming: 0 bases; J trimming: 5 bases; junction bases outside the gene matches: 11. CDR3 in amino acids: CASSVDPPSGVHNEQFF. CDR3 DNA sequence: TGTGCCAGCAGCGTAGACCCCCCCAGCGGGGTTCACAATGAGCAGTTCTTC.

V usage is TRBV6-1 and J usage is TRBJ2-6; D is unclear. The CDR3 has 15 amino acids. The germline V and J ends were trimmed by 2 bases and 4 bases, with 9 bases remaining between them. CDR1 and CDR2 from the germline V gene are MNHNS and SASEGT. The CDR3 loop reads CASSELSLGANVLTF. In DNA form, the CDR3 reads TGTGCCAGCAGTGAACTCTCCTTGGGGGCCAACGTCCTGACTTTC.

The chain recombines TRBV7-2 with TRBJ2-4; TRBD1 agrees at 9 bases. The length of the CDR3 is 16 residues. Trimming at V came to 5 bases and at J to 4 bases, leaving 9 bases not matched to a gene. Germline CDR1 is SGHTA and CDR2 is FQGNSA. CDR3 DNA: TGTGCCAGCAGCCTCGAAACAGGGGGCAGTAAAAACATTCAGTACTTC. It translates to CASSLETGGSKNIQYF.

This chain connects TRBV19 to TRBJ2-1; D may be TRBD2 (5 bases). The CDR3 covers 14 residues. Germline values: CDR1 LNHDA, CDR2 SQIVND (reference sequence). With 2 bases removed from V and 6 bases from J, the gap between germline ends came to 11 bases. DNA for the CDR3: TGTGCCAGTAGTATAAATGGAGGTCTCAATGAGCAGTTCTTC. Amino acid sequence: CASSINGGLNEQFF.

The chain joins TRBV15 to TRBJ1-6, with D possibly matching TRBD1 (5 bases). The CDR3 loop spans 20 amino acids. The V end was cut by 1 base, the J end by 7 bases, with 26 bases between. Germline V gene lookup returns CDR1 LNHNV and CDR2 YYDKDF (reference sequence). CDR3 coding DNA: TGTGCCACCAGCAGAGGGGTGAATAGGGGCGGACGATTGGGGAATTCACCCCTCCACTTT. It is translated as CATSRGVNRGGRLGNSPLHF.

The gene calls are TRBV4-1 and TRBJ1-2; TRBD1 is a possible D gene (5 bases). V was cut by 4 bases and J by 8 bases, with 20 bases left in between. This CDR3 has 15 residues. Germline V lookup: CDR1 MGHRA, CDR2 YSYEKL. CDR3 amino acids: CASSRTTGLAEGYTF. CDR3 in DNA: TGCGCCAGCAGCCGAACCACAGGTCTTGCAGAGGGCTACACCTTC.

This clone was counted at least ten times. The chain couples TRBV2 to TRBJ2-1; 10 nucleotides line up with TRBD2. The V gene's germline CDR1 is SNHLY and CDR2 FYNNEI. CDR3 size: 15 residues. V dropped 4 bases and J dropped 3; count of bases not matched to a gene: 3. Here the CDR3 DNA reads TGTGCCAGCAGTGCAAGCGGGGGGGACTACAATGAGCAGTTCTTC. This gives the protein CASSASGGDYNEQFF.

This clone was seen only a few times. The chain recombines TRBV10-1 with TRBJ2-7; 10 bases are a match to TRBD1. From germline, CDR1 is WNHNN and CDR2 SYGVQD (reference sequence). V gave up 6 bases and J gave up 12 bases; unmatched junction bases: 5. The CDR3 spans 11 residues. The CDR3 DNA reads TGCGCCAGCAGAGGGACAGGGGTATGGTACTTC. Amino acid sequence: CASRGTGVWYF.

This chain joins TRBV7-2 and TRBJ2-2; 8 nucleotides match TRBD1. CDR1 is SGHTA, CDR2 FQGNSA, per germline. CDR3 length: 15 residues. The ends lost 1 base at V and 7 bases at J; junction bases unmatched: 5. The CDR3 coding sequence is TGTGCCAGCAGCTTAGTGCAGGGGGCAATCGGGGAGCTGTTTTTT. Amino acids: CASSLVQGAIGELFF.

The chain carries TRBV27 and TRBJ1-5; D not certain. This CDR3 region has 15 residues. Trimming cost V 6 bases and J 5 bases, with 17 bases left between them. From germline, CDR1 is MNHEY and CDR2 SMNVEV (reference sequence). The CDR3 coding sequence is TGTGCCAGCAGCCTGACAAGGCCCCTTGATCAGCCCCAGCATTTT. It codes for CASSLTRPLDQPQHF.

The J gene is TRBJ2-7, the V gene TRBV28, with 8 bases fitting TRBD1. J was trimmed by 9 bases and V by 6 bases; bases with no gene match: 13. CDR1 and CDR2 (germline): MDHEN, SYDVKM. CDR3 length: 14 amino acids. Here the CDR3 DNA reads TGTGCCAGCAGCCGGGGACAGGTGTCCTCCGGGCAGTACTTC. Translating it yields CASSRGQVSSGQYF.

The chain links TRBV29-1 to TRBJ2-7; D uncertain. CDR3 length equals 12 residues. The V gene lost 1 base and the J gene lost 3 bases, with 7 bases spanning the gap. CDR1 is SQVTM and CDR2 is ANQGSEA in the germline V gene. The CDR3 region has the DNA TGCAGCGTTGAAGTGTCCGGCTACGAGCAGTACTTC. It encodes CSVEVSGYEQYF.

This chain joins TRBV24-1 and TRBJ1-1; 7 bases agree with TRBD1. V lost 4 bases, J lost 5 bases, and 0 bases stayed unmatched. Germline V CDR1 and CDR2: KGHDR, SFDVKD. CDR3 size: 12 residues. The CDR3, as DNA: TGTGCCACCAGTGACAGGGGGACTGAAGCTTTCTTT. Amino acids: CATSDRGTEAFF.

This clone came up many times. The sample carries other DNA sequences with the same CDR3. The V call is TRBV20-1, the J call TRBJ2-5, with no clear D. V lost 3 bases and J lost 5, with 7 bases in between. Germline V gene lookup returns CDR1 DFQATT and CDR2 SNEGSKA (reference sequence). CDR3 length: 11 amino acids. CDR3: CSARFSETQYF. The CDR3 nucleotides read TGCAGTGCTAGGTTTTCGGAGACCCAGTACTTC.

This chain links TRBV28 with TRBJ1-2; no clear D. V lost 2 bases, J lost 6 bases, and 16 bases lay in between. The CDR3 contains 15 residues. CDR1 is MDHEN, CDR2 SYDVKM, per germline. The CDR3 DNA reads as TGTGCCAGCAGTTTAGAGCGGGGTGGGCTAAATGGCTACACCTTC. Its translation is CASSLERGGLNGYTF.

The chain joins TRBV6-5 to TRBJ2-7, with TRBD1 as a possible D gene (6 bases). This CDR3 has 14 amino acids. Trimming pared 4 bases from V and 6 bases from J, leaving 16 bases between. CDR1 MNHEY and CDR2 SVGAGI come from the germline V gene. Here the CDR3 DNA reads TGTGCCAGCAGTTCCAATATACAGGGAAGCGAGCAGTACTTC. As protein: CASSSNIQGSEQYF.

This clone has just a few counts. The chain combines TRBV19 with TRBJ1-1, with a possible D match to TRBD1 (5 bases). V was trimmed by 10 bases and J by 1 base, leaving 13 bases between them. The CDR3 extends over 13 amino acids. Looked up from germline, CDR1 is LNHDA and CDR2 is SQIVND (reference sequence). CDR3 loop: CATAGQGNTEAFF. CDR3 coding DNA: TGTGCCACCGCCGGGCAGGGGAACACTGAAGCTTTCTTT.

This clone was counted only a few times. This rearrangement joins TRBV28 to TRBJ2-5; 8 bases fit TRBD2. The CDR3 sequence is 15 residues long. CDR1 is MDHEN, CDR2 SYDVKM, per germline. V dropped 6 bases and J dropped 9; count of bases not matched to a gene: 15. CDR3 residues: CASRPHLAPGGAQYF. DNA of the CDR3: TGTGCCAGCAGACCACACCTTGCTCCCGGGGGGGCCCAGTACTTC.

V is TRBV7-2 and J is TRBJ2-7; weak D call: TRBD2 (6 bases). This CDR3 has 15 residues. Deletions cut 5 bases from V and 6 bases from J, with 20 bases between. Germline V lookup: CDR1 SGHTA, CDR2 FQGNSA. In DNA form, the CDR3 reads TGTGCCAGCAGCCGTGCCGGCTCCGGGGGACGCGAGCAGTACTTC. Protein sequence: CASSRAGSGGREQYF.

V usage is TRBV7-3 and J usage is TRBJ1-1; 9 nucleotides align to TRBD1. This CDR3 is built from 15 residues. Germline CDR1 reads SGHTA; CDR2 reads FQGTGA. The junction had 5 bases not matched to a gene; V was cut back by 2 bases and J by 4 bases. This chain's CDR3 is CASSLGPGQGTEAFF. For the CDR3, the DNA is TGTGCCAGCAGCTTAGGGCCGGGACAGGGCACTGAAGCTTTCTTT.

In its sample, this clone was seen a few times. V and J are TRBV4-1 and TRBJ2-4, with D possibly TRBD2 on 7 matching bases. CDR3 length: 16 amino acids. Germline V gives CDR1 MGHRA, CDR2 YSYEKL. V was clipped by 0 bases and J by 6 bases, with 15 bases between them. The CDR3 nucleotides read TGCGCCAGCAGCCAAGATCAGTGGGGGGGGCTAAACATTCAGTACTTC. It specifies CASSQDQWGGLNIQYF.

This chain uses TRBV28 with TRBJ2-6; possibly TRBD2 for D (6 bases). Germline lookup yields CDR1 MDHEN and CDR2 SYDVKM. V was trimmed by 5 bases and J by 2 bases, leaving 10 bases between them. The CDR3 length is 15 residues. The CDR3 reads CASSPGGPGANVLTF. The CDR3 DNA reads TGTGCCAGCAGTCCTGGAGGGCCTGGGGCCAACGTCCTGACTTTC.